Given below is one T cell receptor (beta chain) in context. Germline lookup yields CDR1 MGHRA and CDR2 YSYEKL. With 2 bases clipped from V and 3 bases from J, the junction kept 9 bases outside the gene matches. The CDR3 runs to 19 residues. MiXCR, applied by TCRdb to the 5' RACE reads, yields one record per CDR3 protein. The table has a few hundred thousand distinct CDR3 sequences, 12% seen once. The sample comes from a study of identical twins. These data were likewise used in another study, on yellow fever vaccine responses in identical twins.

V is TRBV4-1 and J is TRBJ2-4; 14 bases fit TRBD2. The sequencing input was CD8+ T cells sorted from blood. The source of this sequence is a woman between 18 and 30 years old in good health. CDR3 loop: CASSQLRLAGGRSKNIQYF. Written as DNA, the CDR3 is TGCGCCAGCAGCCAACTGAGACTAGCGGGGGGGCGGAGCAAAAACATTCAGTACTTC.